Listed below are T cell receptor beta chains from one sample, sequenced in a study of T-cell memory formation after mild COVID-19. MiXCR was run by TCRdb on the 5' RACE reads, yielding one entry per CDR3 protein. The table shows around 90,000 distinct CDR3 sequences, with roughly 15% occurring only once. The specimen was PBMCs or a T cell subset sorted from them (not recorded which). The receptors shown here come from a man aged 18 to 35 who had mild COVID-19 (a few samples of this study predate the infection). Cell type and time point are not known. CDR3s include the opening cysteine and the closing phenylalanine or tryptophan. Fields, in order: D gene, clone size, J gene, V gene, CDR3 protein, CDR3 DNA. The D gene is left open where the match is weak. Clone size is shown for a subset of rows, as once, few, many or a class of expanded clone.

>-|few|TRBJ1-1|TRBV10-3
CAISEMTAGSFQAFF
TGTGCCATCAGTGAAATGACAGCCGGGAGCTTTCAAGCTTTCTTT
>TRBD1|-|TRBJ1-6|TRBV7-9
CASSLHRGGNSPLHF
TGTGCCAGCAGCTTACACAGGGGCGGGAATTCACCCCTCCACTTT
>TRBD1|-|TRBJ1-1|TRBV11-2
CASSQGQGTTEAFF
TGTGCCAGCAGCCAAGGACAGGGGACAACTGAAGCTTTCTTT
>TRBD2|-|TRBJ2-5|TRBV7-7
CASSLEGLVGETQYF
TGTGCCAGCAGCTTAGAGGGACTAGTAGGAGAGACCCAGTACTTC
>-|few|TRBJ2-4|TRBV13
CASSSGGAKNIQYF
TGTGCCAGCAGCTCAGGGGGGGCCAAAAACATTCAGTACTTC
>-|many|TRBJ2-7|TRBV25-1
CARPTATVYEQYF
TGTGCCAGACCGACAGCCACCGTCTACGAGCAGTACTTC
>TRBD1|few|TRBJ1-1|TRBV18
CASSPPDRSETEAFF
TGTGCCAGCTCACCACCGGACAGGTCAGAGACTGAAGCTTTCTTT
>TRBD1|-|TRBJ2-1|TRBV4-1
CASSSSPGQGAYEQFF
TGCGCCAGCAGCAGTTCCCCGGGACAGGGGGCCTATGAGCAGTTCTTC
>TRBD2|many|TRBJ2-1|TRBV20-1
CSARDTGGAVDEQFF
TGCAGTGCTAGAGATACCGGGGGGGCCGTCGATGAGCAGTTCTTC
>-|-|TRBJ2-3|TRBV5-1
CASSFTSSDTQYF
TGCGCCAGCAGCTTTACCAGTTCTGATACGCAGTATTTT
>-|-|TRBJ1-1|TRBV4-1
CASSHHQGQGFSRDAFF
TGCGCCAGCAGCCACCATCAGGGGCAGGGTTTCAGTCGTGACGCTTTCTTT
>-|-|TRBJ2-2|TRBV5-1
CASSLRRPNTGELFF
TGCGCCAGCAGCCTCCGTCGGCCGAACACCGGGGAGCTGTTTTTT
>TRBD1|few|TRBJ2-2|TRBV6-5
CASSSRDSTAGELFF
TGTGCCAGCAGTTCTCGGGACAGTACTGCCGGGGAGCTGTTTTTT
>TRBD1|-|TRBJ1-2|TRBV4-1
CASSPAGGWYGYTF
TGCGCCAGCAGCCCGGCAGGGGGTTGGTATGGCTACACCTTC
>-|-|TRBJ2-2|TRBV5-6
CASSLQGANTGELFF
TGTGCCAGCAGCTTACAGGGCGCGAACACCGGGGAGCTGTTTTTT
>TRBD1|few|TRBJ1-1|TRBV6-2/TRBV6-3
CASSYPGQGLTEAFF
TGTGCCAGCAGTTACCCCGGACAGGGGCTCACTGAAGCTTTCTTT
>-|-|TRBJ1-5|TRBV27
CASSLSGRQPQHF
TGTGCCAGCAGTTTATCGGGACGCCAGCCCCAGCATTTT
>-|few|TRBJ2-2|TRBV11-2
CASSQHPSYGTNTGELFF
TGTGCCAGCAGCCAACACCCCTCTTACGGAACGAACACCGGGGAGCTGTTTTTT
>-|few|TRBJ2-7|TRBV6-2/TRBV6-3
CASRSAYEQYF
TGTGCCAGCAGATCTGCCTACGAGCAGTACTTC
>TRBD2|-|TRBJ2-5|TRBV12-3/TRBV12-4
CASSFWRGGVKETQYF
TGTGCCAGCAGTTTCTGGCGGGGGGGAGTGAAAGAGACCCAGTACTTC
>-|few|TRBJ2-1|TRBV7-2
CASRTGPQGNEQFF
TGTGCCAGCAGAACCGGGCCCCAGGGCAATGAGCAGTTCTTC
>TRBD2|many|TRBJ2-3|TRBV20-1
CSARGGSGGPTGTDTQYF
TGCAGTGCTAGAGGTGGAAGCGGGGGGCCCACGGGGACAGATACGCAGTATTTT
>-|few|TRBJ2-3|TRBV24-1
CATSDPPRTDTQYF
TGTGCCACCAGTGATCCCCCCAGGACAGATACGCAGTATTTT
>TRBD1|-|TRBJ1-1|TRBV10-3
CAISEEGARTEAFF
TGTGCCATCAGTGAGGAGGGGGCGAGGACTGAAGCTTTCTTT
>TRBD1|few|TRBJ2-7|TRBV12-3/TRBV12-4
CASSLGTGDSYEQYF
TGTGCCAGCAGTTTAGGGACAGGGGACTCCTACGAGCAGTACTTC
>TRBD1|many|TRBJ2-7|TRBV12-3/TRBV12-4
CASSPDRGYEQYF
TGTGCCAGCAGTCCGGACAGGGGCTACGAGCAGTACTTC
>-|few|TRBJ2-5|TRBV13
CASTLRGAEETQYF
TGTGCCAGCACCCTGCGAGGGGCAGAAGAGACCCAGTACTTC
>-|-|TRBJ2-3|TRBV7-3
CASSLGGISTDTQYF
TGTGCCAGCAGCTTAGGGGGGATTAGCACAGATACGCAGTATTTT
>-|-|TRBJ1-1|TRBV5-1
CASSLSALGNTEAFF
TGCGCCAGCAGCCTGTCAGCGTTGGGGAACACTGAAGCTTTCTTT
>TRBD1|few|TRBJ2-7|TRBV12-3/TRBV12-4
CASSHGTETYEQYF
TGTGCCAGCAGTCACGGGACAGAAACCTACGAGCAGTACTTC
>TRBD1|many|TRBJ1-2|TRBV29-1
CSVVGGQGGRGYTF
TGCAGCGTTGTGGGGGGACAGGGGGGTCGTGGCTACACCTTC
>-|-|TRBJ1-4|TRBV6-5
CASSYRLGEKLFF
TGTGCCAGCAGTTATCGCCTAGGAGAAAAACTGTTTTTT
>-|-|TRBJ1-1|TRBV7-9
CASSSSGGRNTEAFF
TGTGCCAGCAGCTCTTCGGGGGGCAGGAACACTGAAGCTTTCTTT
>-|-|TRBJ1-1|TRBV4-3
CASSQASGQNTEAFF
TGCGCCAGCAGCCAAGCTTCGGGACAGAACACTGAAGCTTTCTTT
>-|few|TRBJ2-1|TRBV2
CAAGGGPSTNEQFF
TGTGCCGCAGGGGGGGGGCCTAGCACGAATGAGCAGTTCTTC
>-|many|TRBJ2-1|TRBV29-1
CSVEENREYNEQFF
TGCAGCGTTGAAGAGAACCGCGAGTACAATGAGCAGTTCTTC
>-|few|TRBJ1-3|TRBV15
CATSRVHPSGNTIYF
TGTGCCACCAGCAGAGTACACCCCTCTGGAAACACCATATATTTT
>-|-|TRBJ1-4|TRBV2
CASSEWTENEKLFF
TGTGCCAGCAGTGAATGGACAGAAAATGAAAAACTGTTTTTT
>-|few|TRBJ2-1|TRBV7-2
CASSWPGEDGEQFF
TGTGCCAGCAGCTGGCCCGGGGAGGACGGTGAGCAGTTCTTC
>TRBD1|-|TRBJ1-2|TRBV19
CASIPRQGFYGYTF
TGTGCCAGTATTCCGAGACAGGGGTTCTATGGCTACACCTTC
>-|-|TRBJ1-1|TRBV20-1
CSARDRIVGVVAFF
TGCAGTGCTAGAGATAGGATCGTCGGTGTGGTAGCTTTCTTT
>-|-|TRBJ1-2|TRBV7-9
CASSPGGYYGYTF
TGTGCCAGCTCCCCCGGGGGCTATTATGGCTACACCTTC
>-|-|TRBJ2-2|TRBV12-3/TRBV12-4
CASTLGLIDTGELFF
TGTGCCAGCACCCTGGGACTTATCGACACCGGGGAGCTGTTTTTT
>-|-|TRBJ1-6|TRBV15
CATSGRDTRSYNSPLHF
TGTGCCACCAGCGGTAGGGACACACGCTCCTATAATTCACCCCTCCACTTT
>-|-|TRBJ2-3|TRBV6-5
CASRGPLRSDTQYF
TGTGCCAGCAGGGGACCGCTTAGGTCCGATACGCAGTATTTT
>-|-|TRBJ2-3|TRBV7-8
CASSFRRVVDTQYF
TGTGCCAGCAGCTTTCGGAGGGTTGTGGATACGCAGTATTTT
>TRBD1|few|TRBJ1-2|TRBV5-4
CATSEGARGYTF
TGTGCCACCAGCGAGGGGGCGCGAGGCTACACCTTC
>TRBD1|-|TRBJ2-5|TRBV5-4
CASSPTGMEETQYF
TGTGCCAGCAGCCCGACAGGGATGGAAGAGACCCAGTACTTC
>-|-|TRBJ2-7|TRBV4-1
CASSQAGLVGQYF
TGCGCCAGCAGCCAAGCCGGCCTGGTAGGGCAGTACTTC
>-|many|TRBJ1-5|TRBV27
CASSLRGFNQPQHF
TGTGCCAGCAGTTTACGGGGATTTAACCAGCCCCAGCATTTT
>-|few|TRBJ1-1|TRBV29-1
CSVEVTLEAFF
TGCAGCGTTGAAGTAACGTTGGAAGCTTTCTTT
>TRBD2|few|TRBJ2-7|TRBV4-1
CASSQDSLAGEQYF
TGCGCCAGCAGCCAAGATAGCCTAGCGGGGGAGCAGTACTTC
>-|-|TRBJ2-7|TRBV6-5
CASSLTEYTYEQYF
TGTGCCAGCAGCCTGACAGAGTATACCTACGAGCAGTACTTC